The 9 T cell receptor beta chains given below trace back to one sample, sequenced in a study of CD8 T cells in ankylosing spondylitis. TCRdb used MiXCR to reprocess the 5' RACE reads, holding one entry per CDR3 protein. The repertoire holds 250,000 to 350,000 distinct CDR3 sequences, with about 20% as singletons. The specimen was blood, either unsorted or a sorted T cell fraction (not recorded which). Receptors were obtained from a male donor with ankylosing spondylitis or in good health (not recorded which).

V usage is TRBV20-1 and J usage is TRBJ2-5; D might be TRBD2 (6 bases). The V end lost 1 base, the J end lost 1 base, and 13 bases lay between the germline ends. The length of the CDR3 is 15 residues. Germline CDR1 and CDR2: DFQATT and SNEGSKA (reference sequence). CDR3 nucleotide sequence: TGCAGTGCTAGAGTGGCGGGACTCCCCCAAGAGACCCAGTACTTC. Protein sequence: CSARVAGLPQETQYF.

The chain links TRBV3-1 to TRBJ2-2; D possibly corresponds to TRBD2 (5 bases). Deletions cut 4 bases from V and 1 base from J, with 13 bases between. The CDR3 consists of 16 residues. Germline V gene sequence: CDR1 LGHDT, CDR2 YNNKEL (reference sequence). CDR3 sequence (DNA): TGTGCCAGCAGCCCGGTGGGAGAAATGAACACCGGGGAGCTGTTTTTT. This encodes CASSPVGEMNTGELFF.

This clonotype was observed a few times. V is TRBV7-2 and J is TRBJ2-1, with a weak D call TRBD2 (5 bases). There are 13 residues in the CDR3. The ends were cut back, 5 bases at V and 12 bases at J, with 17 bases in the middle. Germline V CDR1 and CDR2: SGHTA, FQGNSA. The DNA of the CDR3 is TGTGCCAGCAGCCCCGGACGCCAGAGCGGGCAGTTCTTC. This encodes CASSPGRQSGQFF.

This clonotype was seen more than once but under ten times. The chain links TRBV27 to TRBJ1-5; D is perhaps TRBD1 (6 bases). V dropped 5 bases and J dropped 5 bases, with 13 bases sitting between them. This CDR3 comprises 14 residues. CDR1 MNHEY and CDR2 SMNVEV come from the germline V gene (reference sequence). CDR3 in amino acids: CASSINRDHQPQHF. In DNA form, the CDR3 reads TGTGCCAGCAGTATAAACAGGGATCATCAGCCCCAGCATTTT.

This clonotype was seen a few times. The CDR3 loop is CASSLTAPAGGPRSTDTQYF. CDR3 nucleotide sequence: TGTGCCAGCAGTTTAACCGCCCCGGCGGGAGGGCCAAGGAGCACAGATACGCAGTATTTT. V is TRBV28 and J is TRBJ2-3; 9 bases match TRBD2. V lost 2 bases to trimming and J lost 0 bases; unmatched junction nucleotides: 15. Germline V CDR1 and CDR2: MDHEN, SYDVKM. The CDR3 has 20 residues.

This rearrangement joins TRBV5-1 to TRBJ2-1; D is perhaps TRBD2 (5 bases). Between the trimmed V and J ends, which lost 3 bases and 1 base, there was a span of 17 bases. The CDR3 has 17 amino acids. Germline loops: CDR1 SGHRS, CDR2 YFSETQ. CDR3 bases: TGCGCCAGCAGCTCGTTTCCCCCGGGGTCTTCCTACAATGAGCAGTTCTTC. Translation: CASSSFPPGSSYNEQFF. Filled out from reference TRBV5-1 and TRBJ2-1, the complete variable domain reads KAGVTQTPRYLIKTRGQQVTLSCSPISGHRSVSWYQQTPGQGLQFLFEYFSETQRNKGNFPGRFSGRQFSNSRSEMNVSTLELGDSALYLCASSSFPPGSSYNEQFFGPGTRLTVL.

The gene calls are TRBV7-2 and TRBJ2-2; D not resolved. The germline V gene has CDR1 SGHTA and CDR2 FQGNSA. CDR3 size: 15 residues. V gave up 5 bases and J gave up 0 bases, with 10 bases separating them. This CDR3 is CASSPQSPNTGELFF. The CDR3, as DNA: TGTGCCAGCAGCCCACAGAGTCCGAACACCGGGGAGCTGTTTTTT. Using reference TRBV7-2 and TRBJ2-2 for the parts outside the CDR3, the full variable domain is GAGVSQSPSNKVTEKGKDVELRCDPISGHTALYWYRQSLGQGLEFLIYFQGNSAPDKSGLPSDRFSAERTGGSVSTLTIQRTQQEDSAVYLCASSPQSPNTGELFFGEGSRLTVL.

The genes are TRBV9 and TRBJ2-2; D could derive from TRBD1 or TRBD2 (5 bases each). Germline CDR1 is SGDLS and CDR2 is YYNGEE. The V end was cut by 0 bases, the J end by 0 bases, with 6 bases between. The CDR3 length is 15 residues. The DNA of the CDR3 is TGTGCCAGCAGCGTAGCGGGACCGAACACCGGGGAGCTGTTTTTT. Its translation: CASSVAGPNTGELFF.

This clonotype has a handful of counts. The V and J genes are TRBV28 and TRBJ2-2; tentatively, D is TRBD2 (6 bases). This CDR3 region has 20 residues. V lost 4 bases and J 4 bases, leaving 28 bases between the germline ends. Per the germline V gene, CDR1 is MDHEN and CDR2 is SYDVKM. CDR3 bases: TGTGCCAGCAGTTCCTTCCTCATGGGATATGGGCGGGACCGCACCGGGGAGCTGTTTTTT. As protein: CASSSFLMGYGRDRTGELFF.